This T cell receptor (beta chain) comes out of a study of blood T cell repertoires in COVID-19. For the study at large: Whether acute or convalescent, the COVID-19 samples came from the United States, Italy and Spain.

Method: immunoSEQ multiplex PCR; TCRdb's copy keeps in-frame clones and lacks some. The data hold about 210,000 clones, with 83% observed a single time. Turning to this clone: This sample includes further DNA sequences coding for the same CDR3.

The CDR3 covers 15 residues. Looked up from germline, CDR1 is MDHEN and CDR2 is SYDVKM. J gave up 6 bases and V 6 bases, and 3 bases lay outside the gene matches. This sequence joins TRBV28 and TRBJ2-2; 14 nucleotides agree with TRBD2. What was sequenced was peripheral blood. The sequence derives from a woman in her fifties or sixties with acute or convalescent COVID-19. DNA of the CDR3: TGTGCCAGCAGCTCGGGACTAGCGGGAGCCGGGGAGCTGTTTTTT. It is translated as CASSSGLAGAGELFF.